This TCR beta chain emerged from a study of blood T cell repertoires in COVID-19. Across the study: Specimens from acute and convalescent COVID-19 originated in the United States, Italy and Spain. T cells, B-cell-depleted T cells, or PBMCs provided the cDNA or gDNA that served as material.

This CDR3 spans 14 amino acids. Trimming cost V 3 bases and J 5 bases; bases outside gene matches: 7. Germline CDR1 is DFQATT and CDR2 is SNEGSKA (reference sequence). In the authors' methods: How many nucleated cells were present was estimated from reference gene primer amplification. TCRdb's copy holds only in-frame clones and misses some; the assay was immunoSEQ multiplex PCR. V, J and clone size derive from that table, while D and trimming were established from the DNA sequence. The sample includes about 59,000 clones, 70% to 85% of them seen just once. This chain joins TRBV20-1 and TRBJ2-1; 7 nucleotides match TRBD2. The clonotype originates from a woman aged 70-85 years with acute or convalescent COVID-19. Sequencing input: peripheral blood. The CDR3 region is CSASRGAGDNEQFF. CDR3 in DNA: TGCAGTGCTAGTCGAGGGGCGGGGGACAATGAGCAGTTCTTC.